These T cell receptor beta chains were read from a single sample in a study of CD8 T cells in Susac syndrome. TCRdb called the immunoSEQ multiplex PCR reads again in MiXCR, with one record for every CDR3 protein. The sample holds 150,000 to 200,000 distinct CDR3 sequences, approximately 94% seen once. The sequencing input was CD4+ T cells from PBMCs. These receptors all come from a human donor with multiple sclerosis. The CDR3 runs from the conserved cysteine through the conserved F or W. The D gene is left open where the match is weak. Expanded clones are given a class, and other clones once, few, many or no size at all.

v_call,j_call,clone_size,d_call,cdr3_nt,cdr3_aa
TRBV20-1,TRBJ2-1,NA,TRBD2,TGCAGTGCTAGTGGTAGCGGGAGGGTCTACAATGAGCAGTTCTTC,CSASGSGRVYNEQFF
TRBV29-1,TRBJ2-3,NA,NA,TGCAGCGTTTTCGAGGGGGATACGCAGTATTTT,CSVFEGDTQYF
TRBV19,TRBJ2-3,NA,NA,TGTGCCAGTAGTGGTACCTTAAGGGAGTGGGGGGATACGCAGTATTTT,CASSGTLREWGDTQYF
TRBV2,TRBJ2-2,NA,NA,TGTGCCAGCGACCGGGAGCCCGGGGAGCTGTTTTTT,CASDREPGELFF
TRBV29-1,TRBJ2-1,NA,TRBD2,TGCAGCGTTCGTGGCGGGAGGGGAGTAGATGAGCAGTTCTTC,CSVRGGRGVDEQFF
TRBV5-1,TRBJ2-7,NA,NA,TGCGCCAGCAGCTTGTTTCTAGCGTCCTACGAGCAGTACTTC,CASSLFLASYEQYF
TRBV30,TRBJ2-6,NA,NA,TGTGCCTGGGGGTATGGTTGGGCCAACGTCCTGACTTTC,CAWGYGWANVLTF
TRBV29-1,TRBJ1-3,once,NA,TGCAGCGTTGAAGCGGGTGACTCTGGAAACACCATATATTTT,CSVEAGDSGNTIYF
TRBV18,TRBJ2-3,NA,NA,TGTGCCAGCTCCCAACAGGGAAGCACAGATACGCAGTATTTT,CASSQQGSTDTQYF
TRBV4-1,TRBJ1-2,once,NA,TGCGCCAGCAGCCAAGAAAGACAGCTCTATGGCTACACCTTC,CASSQERQLYGYTF
TRBV24-1,TRBJ1-1,NA,NA,TGTGCCACCAGTGATACCACTGAAGCTTTCTTT,CATSDTTEAFF
TRBV2,TRBJ2-2,NA,NA,TGTGCCAGCATTCGGGACCAGATGACCGGGGAGCTGTTTTTT,CASIRDQMTGELFF
TRBV29-1,TRBJ1-5,NA,NA,TGCAGCGTTGGGGACCTAGGGCAGCCCCAGCATTTT,CSVGDLGQPQHF
TRBV4-1,TRBJ2-2,NA,TRBD1,TGCGCCAGCAGCCCCCTCACCCGGCGACAGGGAATCACCGGGGAGCTGTTTTTT,CASSPLTRRQGITGELFF
TRBV7-2,TRBJ2-7,NA,NA,TGTGCCAGCAGCTTCAGGGGGGCCGCGGGGTACGAGCAGTACTTC,CASSFRGAAGYEQYF
TRBV4-1,TRBJ2-3,NA,TRBD2,TGCGCCAGCAGCCAGGGGCTAGCGGGGATTTACACAGATACGCAGTATTTT,CASSQGLAGIYTDTQYF
TRBV6-5,TRBJ1-5,NA,NA,TGTGCCAGCAGTTACCAGGGCAATCAGCCCCAGCATTTT,CASSYQGNQPQHF
TRBV29-1,TRBJ2-3,NA,NA,TGCAGCGTTATCGGCGGGCGCACAGATACGCAGTATTTT,CSVIGGRTDTQYF
TRBV6-6,TRBJ2-7,once,NA,TGTGCCAGCAGACGAACAGGAGGAGGGACCTACGAGCAGTACTTC,CASRRTGGGTYEQYF
TRBV7-8,TRBJ2-7,NA,NA,TGTGCCAGCAGCTTACCACAGGGTTCCTACTACGAGCAGTACTTC,CASSLPQGSYYEQYF
TRBV4-3,TRBJ2-3,NA,NA,TGCGCCAGCAGCCAAAGGGAGGATACAGATACGCAGTATTTT,CASSQREDTDTQYF
TRBV12-3/TRBV12-4,TRBJ2-7,NA,NA,TGTGCCAGCAGTTTGCGCGGGGTGACCTACGAGCAGTACTTC,CASSLRGVTYEQYF
TRBV2,TRBJ2-2,once,NA,TGTGCCAGCACGGCCCGTGGATCGAACACCGGGGAGCTGTTTTTT,CASTARGSNTGELFF
TRBV12-2,TRBJ1-3,NA,NA,TGTGCAAGTCGCCAACCAACAGGGGTTGGAAACACCATATATTTT,CASRQPTGVGNTIYF
TRBV28,TRBJ2-2,NA,NA,TGTGCCAGCAGTTTTTGGGAGCAGGGCAGGACCGGGGAGCTGTTTTTT,CASSFWEQGRTGELFF
TRBV2,TRBJ1-1,NA,NA,TGTGCCAGCAGGGGGGGGTTGAGCACTGAAGCTTTCTTT,CASRGGLSTEAFF
TRBV10-3,TRBJ2-5,once,TRBD2,TGTGCCATCATGGAGCGGGAGGCAGAGACCCAGTACTTC,CAIMEREAETQYF